This T cell receptor beta chain was obtained from a study of blood T cell repertoires in COVID-19. Study context: Material from acute and convalescent COVID-19 was sourced from the United States, Italy and Spain. The cDNA or gDNA used as material had been derived from T cells, B-cell-depleted T cells, or PBMCs.

The V segment lost 4 bases and the J segment 2 bases; nucleotides outside the gene matches: 2. The CDR3 length is 14 residues. CDR1 is SGHAT, CDR2 FQNNGV, per germline. Sequencing was performed with immunoSEQ multiplex PCR; in TCRdb, only in-frame clones are kept and a portion is missing. The sample comprises roughly 100,000 clones, roughly 86% of which are singletons, and 7.5% to 10% rests with the top ten. With respect to this clone: Other DNA sequences within the sample encode an identical CDR3.

The V call is TRBV11-2, the J call TRBJ1-1; 9 nucleotides line up with TRBD1. The material sequenced was peripheral blood. The sequence was obtained from a man aged 35 to 55 with active or convalescent COVID-19. Here the CDR3 reads CASSSGQGNTEAFF. Written as DNA, the CDR3 is TGTGCCAGCAGCTCGGGACAGGGAAACACTGAAGCTTTCTTT.